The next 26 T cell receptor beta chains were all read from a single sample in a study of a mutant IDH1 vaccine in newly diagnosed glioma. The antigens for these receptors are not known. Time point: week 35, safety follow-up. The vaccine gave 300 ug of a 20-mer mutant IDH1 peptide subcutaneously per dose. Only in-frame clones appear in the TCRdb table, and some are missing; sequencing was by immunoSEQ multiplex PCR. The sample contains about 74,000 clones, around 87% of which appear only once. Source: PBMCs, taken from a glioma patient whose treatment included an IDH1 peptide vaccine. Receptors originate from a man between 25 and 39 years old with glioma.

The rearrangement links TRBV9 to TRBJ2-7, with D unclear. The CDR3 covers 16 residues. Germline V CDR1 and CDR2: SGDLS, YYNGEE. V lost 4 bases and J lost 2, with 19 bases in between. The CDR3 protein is CASSPPGAEYTYEQYF. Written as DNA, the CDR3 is TGTGCCAGCAGCCCTCCGGGCGCGGAGTACACCTACGAGCAGTACTTC.

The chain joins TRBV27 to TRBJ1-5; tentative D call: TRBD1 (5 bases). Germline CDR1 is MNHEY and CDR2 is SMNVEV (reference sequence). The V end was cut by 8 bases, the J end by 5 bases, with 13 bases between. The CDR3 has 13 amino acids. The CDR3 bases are TGTGCCAGCGGGGGGAGGGAAGATCAGCCCCAGCATTTT. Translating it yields CASGGREDQPQHF.

CDR3 DNA: TGTGCCAGCTCACCCGGGACAGTAAAAAACACTGAAGCTTTCTTT. Protein: CASSPGTVKNTEAFF. The rearrangement links TRBV18 to TRBJ1-1; 7 nucleotides align to TRBD1. Germline-derived CDR1 and CDR2 are KGHSH and LQKENI. V was pared by 3 bases and J by 2 bases, with 6 bases of the junction left unmatched. CDR3 length equals 15 residues. The whole variable domain, filled in from reference TRBV18 and TRBJ1-1, reads NAGVMQNPRHLVRRRGQEARLRCSPMKGHSHVYWYRQLPEEGLKFMVYLQKENIIDESGMPKERFSAEFPKEGPSILRIQQVVRGDSAAYFCASSPGTVKNTEAFFGQGTRLTVV.

CDR3 in DNA: TGCGCCAGCAGCTTGGAAGGACTAGCGGGGGGAGATACGCAGTATTTT. The encoded protein is CASSLEGLAGGDTQYF. The chain combines TRBV5-1 with TRBJ2-3; 14 bases agree with TRBD2. The CDR3 runs to 16 residues. The V gene end was trimmed by 0 bases and the J gene end by 5 bases; junction bases not matched to a gene: 2. Germline assignment: CDR1 SGHRS and CDR2 YFSETQ.

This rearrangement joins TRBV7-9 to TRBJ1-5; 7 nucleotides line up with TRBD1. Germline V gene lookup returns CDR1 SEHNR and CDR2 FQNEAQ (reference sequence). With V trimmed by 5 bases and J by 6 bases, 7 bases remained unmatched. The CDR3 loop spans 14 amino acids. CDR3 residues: CASSPGGSGQPQHF. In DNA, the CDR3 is TGTGCCAGCAGCCCAGGGGGGTCGGGTCAGCCCCAGCATTTT.

The CDR3 DNA reads TGTGCCAGCAGCTGGGCCAGAGGGGAGCAGTACTTC. The encoded protein is CASSWARGEQYF. The chain links TRBV7-2 to TRBJ2-7; a weak D match, TRBD2 (5 bases). Germline CDR1 and CDR2: SGHTA and FQGNSA. CDR3 length equals 12 residues. V lost 4 bases and J lost 7, with 11 bases in between.

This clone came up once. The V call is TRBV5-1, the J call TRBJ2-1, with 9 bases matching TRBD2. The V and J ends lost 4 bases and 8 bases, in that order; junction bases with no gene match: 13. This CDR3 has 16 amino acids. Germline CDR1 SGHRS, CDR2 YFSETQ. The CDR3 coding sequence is TGCGCCAGCAGCGCGGACGCGGGAGGGTTTGGCGATGAGCAGTTCTTC. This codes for CASSADAGGFGDEQFF.

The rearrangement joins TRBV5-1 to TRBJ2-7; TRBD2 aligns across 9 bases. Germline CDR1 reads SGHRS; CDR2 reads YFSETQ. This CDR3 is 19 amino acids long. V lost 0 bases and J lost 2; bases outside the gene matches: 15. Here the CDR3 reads CASSLDRRLAGIRAYEQYF. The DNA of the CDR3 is TGCGCCAGCAGCTTGGATAGGAGGCTAGCGGGGATTCGCGCCTACGAGCAGTACTTC.

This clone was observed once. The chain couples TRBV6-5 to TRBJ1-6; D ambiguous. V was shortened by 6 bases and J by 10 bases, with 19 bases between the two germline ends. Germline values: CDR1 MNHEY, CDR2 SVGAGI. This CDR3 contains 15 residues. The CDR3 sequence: CASRFETALESPLHF. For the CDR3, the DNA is TGTGCCAGCAGGTTTGAGACTGCCCTAGAGTCACCCCTCCACTTT.

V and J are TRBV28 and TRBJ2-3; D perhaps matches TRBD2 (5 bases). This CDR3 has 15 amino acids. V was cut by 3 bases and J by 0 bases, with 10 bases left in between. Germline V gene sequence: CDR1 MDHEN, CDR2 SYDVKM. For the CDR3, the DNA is TGTGCCAGCAGTTTGGTTGGAGGAAGCACAGATACGCAGTATTTT. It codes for CASSLVGGSTDTQYF.

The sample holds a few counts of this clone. CDR3 bases: TGTGCCATCAGTGAGTCCCAAGAGACCCAGTACTTC. Residues: CAISESQETQYF. The J gene is TRBJ2-5, the V gene TRBV10-3; no clear D. This CDR3 region has 12 residues. The V gene's germline CDR1 is ENHRY and CDR2 SYGVKD. Trimming removed 0 bases from V and 1 base from J, with 0 bases in between.

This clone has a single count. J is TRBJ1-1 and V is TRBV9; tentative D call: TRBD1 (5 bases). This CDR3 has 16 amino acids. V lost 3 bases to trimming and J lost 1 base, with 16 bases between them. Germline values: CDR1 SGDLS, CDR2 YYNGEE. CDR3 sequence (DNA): TGTGCCAGCAGCGGCAGCATGATTCAGGGGAACACTGAAGCTTTCTTT. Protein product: CASSGSMIQGNTEAFF.

Written as DNA, the CDR3 is TGCGCCAGCAGCCAGGGATTAAGGTCTGCTGAAGCTTTCTTT. Residues: CASSQGLRSAEAFF. The rearrangement joins TRBV4-3 to TRBJ1-1; no definite D call. Germline values: CDR1 LGHNA, CDR2 YSLEER. This CDR3 contains 14 residues. V was shortened by 3 bases and J by 6 bases, with 14 bases between the two germline ends.

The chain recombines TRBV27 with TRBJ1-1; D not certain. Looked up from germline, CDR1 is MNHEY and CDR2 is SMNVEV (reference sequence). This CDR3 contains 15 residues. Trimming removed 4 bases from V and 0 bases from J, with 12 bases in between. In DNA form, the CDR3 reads TGTGCCAGCAGTTCTATGACGGGCGTGAACACTGAAGCTTTCTTT. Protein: CASSSMTGVNTEAFF.

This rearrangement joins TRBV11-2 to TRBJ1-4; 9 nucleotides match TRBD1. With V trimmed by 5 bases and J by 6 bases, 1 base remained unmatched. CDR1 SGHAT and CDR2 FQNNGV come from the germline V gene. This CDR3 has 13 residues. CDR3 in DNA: TGTGCCAGCAGCAGGGACAGGGATGAAAAACTGTTTTTT. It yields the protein CASSRDRDEKLFF. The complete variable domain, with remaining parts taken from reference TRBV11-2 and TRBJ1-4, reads EAGVAQSPRYKIIEKRQSVAFWCNPISGHATLYWYQQILGQGPKLLIQFQNNGVVDDSQLPKDRFSAERLKGVDSTLKIQPAKLEDSAVYLCASSRDRDEKLFFGSGTQLSVL.

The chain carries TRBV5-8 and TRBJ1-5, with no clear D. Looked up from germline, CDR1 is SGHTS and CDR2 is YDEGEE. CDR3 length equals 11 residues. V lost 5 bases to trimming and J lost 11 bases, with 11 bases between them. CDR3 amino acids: CASSLQQAQHF. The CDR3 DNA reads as TGTGCCAGCAGTTTGCAGCAAGCCCAGCATTTT.

The DNA for the CDR3 is TGTGCCAGCAGCTATAAGCGGGAGAGTGAGCAGTTCTTC. Amino acid sequence: CASSYKRESEQFF. The genes are TRBV9 and TRBJ2-1; 8 bases are a match to TRBD2. CDR1 SGDLS and CDR2 YYNGEE come from the germline V gene. V trimming: 4 bases; J trimming: 9 bases; junction bases outside the gene matches: 6. The CDR3 runs 13 residues.

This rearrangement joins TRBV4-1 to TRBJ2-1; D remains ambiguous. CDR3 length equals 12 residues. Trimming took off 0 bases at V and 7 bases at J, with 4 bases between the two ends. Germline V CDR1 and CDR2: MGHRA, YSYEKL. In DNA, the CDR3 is TGCGCCAGCAGCCAAGACAGGAATGAGCAGTTCTTC. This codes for CASSQDRNEQFF.

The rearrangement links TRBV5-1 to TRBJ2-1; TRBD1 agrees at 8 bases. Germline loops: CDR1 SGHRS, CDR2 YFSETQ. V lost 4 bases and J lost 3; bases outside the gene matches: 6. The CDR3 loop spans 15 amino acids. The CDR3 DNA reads TGCGCCAGCAGCGGCGGGACAGGCGGCTACAATGAGCAGTTCTTC. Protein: CASSGGTGGYNEQFF.

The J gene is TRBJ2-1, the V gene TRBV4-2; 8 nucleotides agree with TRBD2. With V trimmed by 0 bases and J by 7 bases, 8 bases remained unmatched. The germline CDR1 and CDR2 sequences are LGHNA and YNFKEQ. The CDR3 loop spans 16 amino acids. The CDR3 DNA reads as TGTGCCAGCAGCCAAGAACAAGCGGGAGTCAGAAATGAGCAGTTCTTC. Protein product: CASSQEQAGVRNEQFF.

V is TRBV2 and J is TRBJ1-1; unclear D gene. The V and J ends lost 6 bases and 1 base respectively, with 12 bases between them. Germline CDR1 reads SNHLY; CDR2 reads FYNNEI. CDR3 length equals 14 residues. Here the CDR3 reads CASRIASKNTEAFF. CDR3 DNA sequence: TGTGCCAGCAGAATCGCCTCGAAGAACACTGAAGCTTTCTTT.

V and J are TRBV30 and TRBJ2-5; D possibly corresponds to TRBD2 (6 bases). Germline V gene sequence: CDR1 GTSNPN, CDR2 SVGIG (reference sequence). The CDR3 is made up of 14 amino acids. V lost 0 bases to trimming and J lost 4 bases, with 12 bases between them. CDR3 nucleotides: TGTGCCTGGAGTGTATTCTTAGCGGCAGAGACCCAGTACTTC. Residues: CAWSVFLAAETQYF.

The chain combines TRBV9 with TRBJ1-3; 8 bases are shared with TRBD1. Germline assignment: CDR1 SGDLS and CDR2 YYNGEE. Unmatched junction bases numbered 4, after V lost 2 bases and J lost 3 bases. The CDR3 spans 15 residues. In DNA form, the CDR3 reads TGTGCCAGCAGCGTCCGGACAGGGTTTGGAAACACCATATATTTT. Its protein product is CASSVRTGFGNTIYF.

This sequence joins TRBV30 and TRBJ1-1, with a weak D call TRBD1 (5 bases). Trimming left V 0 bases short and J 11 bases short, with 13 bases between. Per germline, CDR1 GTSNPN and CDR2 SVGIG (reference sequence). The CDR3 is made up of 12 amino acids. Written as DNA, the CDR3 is TGTGCCTGGAGTGTAGGGGCAGAGAGTGCTTTCTTT. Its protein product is CAWSVGAESAFF.

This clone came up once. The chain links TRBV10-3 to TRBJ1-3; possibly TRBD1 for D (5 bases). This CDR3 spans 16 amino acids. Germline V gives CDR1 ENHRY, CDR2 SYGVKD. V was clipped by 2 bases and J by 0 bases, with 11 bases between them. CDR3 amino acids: CAISEPRQSSGNTIYF. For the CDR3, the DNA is TGTGCCATCAGTGAGCCGAGACAGTCCTCTGGAAACACCATATATTTT.

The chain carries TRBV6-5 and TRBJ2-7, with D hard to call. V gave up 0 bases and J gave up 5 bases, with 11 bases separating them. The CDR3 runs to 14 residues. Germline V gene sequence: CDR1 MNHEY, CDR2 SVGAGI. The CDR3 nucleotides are TGTGCCAGCAGTTACTCAGAAGGGAACCACGAGCAGTACTTC. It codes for CASSYSEGNHEQYF.